The 6 T cell receptor beta chains below were found in one sample sequenced in a study of T-cell memory formation after mild COVID-19. TCRdb processed the 5' RACE reads anew with MiXCR; each CDR3 protein has one entry. The sample yields about 200,000 distinct CDR3 sequences, around 17% seen once. Sequencing was done on a sample of PBMCs or a T cell subset sorted from them (not recorded which). The receptor source for this set is an adult woman who had mild COVID-19 (a few samples of this study predate the infection). Cell type and time point are not known.

This clonotype has more than one count but fewer than ten. CDR3 residues: CASSQDPDGGLYGYTF. The CDR3 region has the DNA TGCGCCAGCAGCCAAGATCCCGATGGGGGGCTCTATGGCTACACCTTC. V gene TRBV4-3 combines with J gene TRBJ1-2; possibly TRBD1 for D (6 bases). The CDR3 covers 16 residues. Trimming pared 0 bases from V and 4 bases from J, leaving 15 bases between. CDR1 LGHNA and CDR2 YSLEER come from the germline V gene.

This chain connects TRBV5-1 to TRBJ2-1; D uncertain. Germline-derived CDR1 and CDR2 are SGHRS and YFSETQ. Trimming removed 0 bases at V and 8 bases at J, with 21 bases between. The CDR3 runs to 17 residues. The CDR3 protein is CASSLATQRPFLDEQFF. The CDR3 coding sequence is TGCGCCAGCAGCTTGGCAACCCAACGGCCCTTTTTGGATGAGCAGTTCTTC.

The V gene is TRBV28, the J gene TRBJ2-7, with 8 bases matching TRBD1. The V segment lost 3 bases and the J segment 1 base; nucleotides outside the gene matches: 8. There are 16 residues in the CDR3. Germline assignment: CDR1 MDHEN and CDR2 SYDVKM. CDR3 loop: CASSFGTGTGSYEQYF. The CDR3 nucleotides are TGTGCCAGCAGTTTTGGGACCGGGACAGGTTCCTACGAGCAGTACTTC.

The rearrangement uses TRBV7-2 and TRBJ2-7; 9 bases map to TRBD1. Germline-derived CDR1 and CDR2 are SGHTA and FQGNSA. The CDR3 sequence is 14 residues long. With 5 bases clipped from V and 3 bases from J, the junction kept 5 bases outside the gene matches. Here the CDR3 reads CASSLSGQGYEQYF. The CDR3 DNA follows: TGTGCCAGCAGCCTATCGGGACAGGGCTACGAGCAGTACTTC.

This clonotype was seen only a few times. The V gene is TRBV7-9, the J gene TRBJ2-7; 10 bases are a match to TRBD1. This CDR3 spans 15 amino acids. The germline V gene has CDR1 SEHNR and CDR2 FQNEAQ (reference sequence). V trimming: 3 bases; J trimming: 3 bases; junction bases outside the gene matches: 5. The chain's CDR3 is CASSFGGTGDYEQYF. The CDR3 DNA sequence: TGTGCCAGCAGCTTCGGAGGGACAGGGGACTACGAGCAGTACTTC.

V and J are TRBV20-1 and TRBJ2-5, with TRBD2 as a possible D gene (5 bases). CDR3 size: 13 residues. Trimming took 5 bases from V and 3 from J, leaving 13 bases between them. Germline lookup yields CDR1 DFQATT and CDR2 SNEGSKA (reference sequence). The DNA of the CDR3 is TGCAGTGCTCTGCATGCGGGCGAAGAGACCCAGTACTTC. Translation gives CSALHAGEETQYF.